The clone carrying this T cell receptor (beta chain) occurred once. This sample is drawn from a study of control samples from healthy donors and cancer patients. The germline CDR1 and CDR2 sequences are LNHDA and SQIVND (reference sequence). The CDR3 runs 15 residues. Trimming removed 3 bases at V and 2 bases at J, with 12 bases between. Profiled with immunoSEQ multiplex PCR; TCRdb holds only in-frame clones, not every one. The sample holds some 58,000 clones; around 87% are singletons and the top ten take about 12%. Sequenced sample: PBMCs. The source of this sequence is a woman in her sixties with lung cancer. The genes are TRBV19 and TRBJ2-3; D possibly uses TRBD1 or TRBD2 (5 bases each). In DNA form, the CDR3 reads TGTGCCAGTAGTATTAGAGGGGTTCTCACAGATACGCAGTATTTT. It codes for CASSIRGVLTDTQYF.